This T cell receptor beta chain comes out of a study of T cell responses to AZD1222 COVID-19 vaccine. General study results and limits: Repertoire sampling occurred only after the peak T cell response. Females outnumbered males among donors, who were mostly white British; clonal diversity was possibly underestimated.

Only in-frame clones appear in the TCRdb table, and some are missing; sequencing was by immunoSEQ multiplex PCR. The sample yields under 150,000 clones, less than 95% seen once. About this clone: No antigen is known for it.

This TCR was recovered from an adult in good health. The sequences come from peripheral blood, collected on day 0 of AZD1222 vaccination.

CDR3 coding DNA: TGTGCTAGTGGAGGGAACTCTGGAAACACCATATATTTT. Protein: CASGGNSGNTIYF. The chain combines TRBV12-5 with TRBJ1-3; D gene unclear. The CDR3 loop spans 13 amino acids. The V end was cut by 6 bases, the J end by 0 bases, with 6 bases between. The V gene's germline CDR1 is LGHNT and CDR2 FRNRAP.